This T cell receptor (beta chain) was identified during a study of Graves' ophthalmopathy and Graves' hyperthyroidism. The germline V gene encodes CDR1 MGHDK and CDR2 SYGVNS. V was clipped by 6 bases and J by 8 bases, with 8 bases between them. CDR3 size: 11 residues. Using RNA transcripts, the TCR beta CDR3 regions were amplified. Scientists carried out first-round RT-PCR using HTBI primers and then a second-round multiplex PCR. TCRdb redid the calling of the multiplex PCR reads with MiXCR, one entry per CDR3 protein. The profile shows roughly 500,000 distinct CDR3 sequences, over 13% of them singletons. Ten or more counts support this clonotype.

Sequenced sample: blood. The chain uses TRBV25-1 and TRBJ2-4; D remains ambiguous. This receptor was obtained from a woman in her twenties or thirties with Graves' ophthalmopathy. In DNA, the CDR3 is TGTGCCAGCAGCACTGGGGACATTCAGTACTTC. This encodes CASSTGDIQYF.